This TCR beta chain was recorded in a study of cytomegalovirus exposure and HLA in healthy donors (dated by TCRdb to 2016 to 2017). For the study in its entirety: In an earlier analysis of fewer than 750 of the donors, approximately 300 Gb of sequence data and 117 million unique TCR beta sequences from 180 million or so T cells were reported. Alongside the repertoire data, information on donor age, sex, ethnicity and CMV serostatus was compiled. The study aimed to test whether cataloging public T cell receptors could reveal signatures of past pathogen exposure. Genome-wide SNP genotypes for about three fifths of the roughly 670 donors were used in a later genetic analysis, which treated that subset as a discovery cohort. Typing coverage varied by locus: roughly 629-640 donors for A, B, C, DRB1 and DQB1; 500 to 550 for DQA1; 600 to 610 for DPA1; roughly 450 for DPB1. A later analysis re-analyzed previously published TCR beta repertoires from 660 or so donors and added high-resolution HLA genotyping to study TCR occurrence patterns. The genetic ancestry cluster associated with self-reported Caucasian donors included 81% of the roughly 400 genotyped donors. In an earlier analysis of 550 to 700 of the donors, high-throughput TCR beta sequencing was used to judge whether each TCR beta V gene segment behaved as functional or pseudogenic. All discovery cohort repertoires had been generated using a single sequencing platform. The study combined high-throughput TCR immunosequencing, statistical association of individual TCRs with disease status, and machine learning to predict cytomegalovirus infection status. About 330 gigabases of sequencing data and roughly 80 million unique TCR sequences made up an early release that covered around 640 HLA-typed donors. Among some 400 genotyped donors of the cohort, an average of roughly 230,000 unique TCR beta nucleotide sequences was sequenced per donor, of which 15% to 20% were non-productive. The T cell repertoires of 666 subjects were profiled by immunosequencing and related to cytomegalovirus serostatus. Because of strong linkage in the cohort, five DR-DQ haplotypes were treated as single units for association and clustering. In the later analysis, no new phenotypic data were used to find candidate immune exposures; instead, reliance was placed on TCR beta sequences and their occurrence across donors. HLA typing included class I and class II loci at four-digit resolution. In addition to the first cohort of 650 to 750 subjects, a separate validation cohort of 100 to 150 different subjects was used. Study-wide findings and limitations: It was suggested by the authors that the approach could potentially be generalized to other disease states and immunological phenotypes. In an earlier analysis of roughly 500 of the donors, most TCR beta V segments appeared in productive rearrangements about 87% or about 30% of the time, broadly matching IMGT annotations. In a later genetic analysis, a missense DCLRE1C variant was associated with V-gene and J-gene trimming of TCR beta chains, and the association was replicated in an independent cohort. A cluster of highly shared sequence variants was judged likely to be a technical artifact of the sequencing pipeline. In a later analysis, most CMV-associated TCR beta chains were found to appear HLA-restricted, with HLA associations seemingly driven largely by CMV exposure. Some IMGT-functional V segments, including TRBV6-2 and TRBV6-3, could not be told apart with the 87-base-pair reads, so those segments were excluded. Compared with equally common non-associated chains, HLA-associated TCR beta chains in a later analysis were more clonally expanded and had lower generation probabilities. Presence/absence analyses assumed roughly uniform sequencing depth across donors, an assumption that may not hold. The classifier was reported to diagnose cytomegalovirus status with high specificity and sensitivity in both the original and validation cohorts. In the study, 150 to 200 TCR beta chains were listed as associated with cytomegalovirus. Several of the top co-occurrence clusters appeared to be linked to parvovirus B19, influenza, CMV and Epstein-Barr virus, according to a later analysis. In vitro tests confirmed that a few of the cytomegalovirus-associated TCR beta chains recognize cytomegalovirus antigens. A further reported finding was that TCR beta sequences accurately predicted the HLA-A and HLA-B alleles for most subjects in the first cohort. At a false discovery rate of 0.05, a later analysis linked approximately 18,000 TCR beta sequences to specific HLA alleles. In a later genetic analysis, fewer N-insertions in productive TCRs were reported among donors in an Asian-associated ancestry cluster than the roughly 700-donor mean. Linkage disequilibrium might explain the correlated functional status among segregating V segments, but an unknown experimental factor could not be excluded. Because some donors lacked HLA typing at each locus, the association tests relied only on the typed subset. When HLA alleles, especially DR and DQ, strongly co-occurred, attributing TCR associations to individual alleles was difficult. In a later analysis, the rate of TCR association differed among HLA loci, with DRB1 alleles having the most associated TCRs and HLA-C alleles having the fewest. The only immune exposure information available for the cohort was CMV serostatus. Across donors, most TCR sequences were observed very rarely, whereas some public TCRs were present in many individuals. Because counts were too low, seventeen rarely observed V segments, including chromosome 9 orphons, were left out of the earlier analysis of several hundred of the donors. This cohort had only TCR beta chains sequenced, and the lack of alpha or paired-chain data limited which features could be detected.

Preparation of the library involved the immunoSEQ multiplex PCR assay. A mixture of 60 forward primers for TCR Vbeta segments and 13 reverse primers for TCR Jbeta segments was used in the multiplex PCR. Amplification of the CDR3 region of rearranged TCR beta genes was performed with a multiplex PCR assay on genomic DNA. On the Illumina HiSeq System, the amplified TCR beta libraries were sequenced as 87-base-pair reads. Processing in the source paper ran as follows. A later analysis tallied tens of millions of unique TCR beta chains across the 700 or so repertoires, and about 10 million of those chains were shared by two or more donors. Raw reads were error-corrected and collapsed into unique sequences with a nearest-neighbor algorithm that merged closely related sequences to remove PCR and sequencing errors. To assign V, D and J gene segments, CDR3 sequences were aligned to IMGT reference sequences. Each retained sequence needed at least a six-nucleotide match to both a V gene segment and a J gene segment. Rearrangements were called productive when the CDR3 lacked stop codons and stayed in frame with V and J; all others were non-productive. CDR3 was defined by IMGT convention, running from the second conserved V-encoded cysteine to the conserved J-encoded phenylalanine. In an earlier analysis of roughly 580 of the donors, sequences lacking an unambiguous match to a single V gene segment were excluded. In an earlier analysis of almost 600 of the donors, a V segment was called functional when productive rearrangements were above 56.7%, and segregating when the standard deviation between donors exceeded 5%. A statistical classification framework was built to diagnose cytomegalovirus status from the catalog of TCR beta chain sequences. A later analysis assigned V and J genes by comparing TCR nucleotide sequences with IMGT/GENE-DB human TR gene sequences. A later analysis assigned CDR3 sequences and most-parsimonious VDJ recombination scenarios with the TCRdist pipeline. In a later analysis, each TCR beta chain was defined by its CDR3 amino acid sequence together with its V-gene family, and reads lacking a unique V-gene family were excluded. To address suspected cross-contamination and a sequencing artifact, a later analysis removed a few hundred highly shared, low-generation-probability nucleotide sequences. For each public chain, a later analysis derived a clonal expansion index from normalized ranks of inferred template counts within each repertoire. In a later analysis, generation probabilities were computed with a VDJ recombination model fitted to out-of-frame rearrangements, and the resulting probabilities were checked against IGoR. In a later analysis, hypergeometric tests were used to score TCR-TCR, TCR-HLA and TCR-CMV co-occurrence, with a repertoire-size bias correction applied to TCR pairs. A later analysis estimated false discovery rates by permuting HLA or CMV assignments 20 times. In a later analysis, co-occurring TCRs were grouped with DBSCAN, and TCRdist sequence similarity was added when clustering was performed within HLA-allele-positive subsets. Co-occurrence clustering excluded repertoires with fewer than 30,000 or more than 120,000 public chains, plus five with anomalous nucleotide sharing. Drawn from immuneACCESS, this table holds only the in-frame rearrangements with V and J called that TCRdb kept. Clones are partly lost; checked studies trace under half to an unresolved V gene and leave the rest unexplained. Clone size and V and J calls were adopted from that table, with D and trimming inferred from the DNA. This sample has about 150,000 clones in its table, and about 79% of those were observed once. About 1.7% of the sample is in the top ten clones.

The cohort comprised under 700 healthy bone marrow donors. Cohort members were all nominally healthy when sampled, although unrecorded immune exposures were likely present. The donor was CMV seropositive and was included in the group of 250 to 350 seropositive cohort members. A peripheral blood sample was provided by each donor, and peripheral blood mononuclear cells were used for TCR beta sequencing. Genomic DNA was extracted from the blood cell samples with the Qiagen DNeasy Blood Extraction Kit. After removal of 3 bases from V and 3 bases from J, the junction retains 6 bases not matched to a gene. According to the germline V gene (reference sequence), CDR1 reads LNHDA and CDR2 reads SQIVND. From the cysteine up to the phenylalanine, the CDR3 has a length of 16 residues. CDR3 DNA only is kept here, 48 bases in frame from base 1. This clone showed up just once. Its antigen remains undetermined. The record has no base qualities; no much larger clone is one base away.

This clonotype originated in a female donor in good health and CMV-seropositive. The sequencing sample was made of PBMCs. In this chain, TRBV19 is recombined with TRBJ2-7; TRBD2 agrees with 12 junctional bases. The DNA sequence reads TGTGCCAGTAGTATTCTGACTAGCGGGGGTTACTACGAGCAGTACTTC. Translated, it gives CASSILTSGGYYEQYF.